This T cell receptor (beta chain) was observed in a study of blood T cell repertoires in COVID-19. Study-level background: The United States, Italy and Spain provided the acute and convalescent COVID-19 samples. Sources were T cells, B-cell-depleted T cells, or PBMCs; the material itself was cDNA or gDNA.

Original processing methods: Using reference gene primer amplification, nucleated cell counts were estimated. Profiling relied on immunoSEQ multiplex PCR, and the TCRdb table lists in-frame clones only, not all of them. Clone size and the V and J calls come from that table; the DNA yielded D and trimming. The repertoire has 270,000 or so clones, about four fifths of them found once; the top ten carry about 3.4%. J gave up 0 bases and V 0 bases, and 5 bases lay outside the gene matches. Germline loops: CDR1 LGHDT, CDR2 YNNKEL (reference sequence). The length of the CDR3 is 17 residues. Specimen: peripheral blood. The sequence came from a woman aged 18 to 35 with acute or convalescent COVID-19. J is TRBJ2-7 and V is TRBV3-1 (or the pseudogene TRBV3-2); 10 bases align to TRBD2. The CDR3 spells CASSQDSSSGSSYEQYF. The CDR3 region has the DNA TGTGCCAGCAGCCAAGATTCGTCTAGCGGGAGCTCCTACGAGCAGTACTTC.